These T cell receptor beta chains were read from a single sample in a study of shared clonotypes between healthy human individuals. Profiling relied on immunoSEQ multiplex PCR, and the TCRdb table lists in-frame clones only, not all of them. The sample holds 560,000 or so clones, about 95% seen once. The sample comprised naive CD8+ T cells sorted from blood. Every receptor here comes from a woman in her 30s in good health. Each CDR3 is given with its conserved first and last residue. The D gene is left open where the match is weak. Part of the rows lack a size; the others show once, few, many or a class for expanded clones.

CASSLWGNEQFF	TGTGCCAGCAGCTTGTGGGGCAATGAGCAGTTCTTC	TRBV5-8	TRBJ2-1	.	.
CAISAENRVGYTF	TGTGCCATCAGTGCGGAAAACAGGGTAGGCTACACCTTC	TRBV10-3	TRBJ1-2	.	.
CASSYQSGTGGLGYTF	TGCGCCAGCAGCTATCAATCCGGGACAGGGGGCCTTGGCTACACCTTC	TRBV4-1	TRBJ1-2	once	TRBD1
CASSRTARSGNTIYF	TGCGCCAGCAGCCGGACAGCTCGCTCTGGAAACACCATATATTTT	TRBV5-1	TRBJ1-3	.	.
CASLSLGNEQYF	TGTGCCAGCTTAAGCCTGGGCAACGAGCAGTACTTC	TRBV18	TRBJ2-7	.	.
CASSETGAGETYEQYF	TGTGCCAGCAGCGAAACGGGGGCGGGAGAGACCTACGAGCAGTACTTC	TRBV7-9	TRBJ2-7	.	.
CASSEWLAGGYEQYF	TGTGCCAGCAGTGAATGGCTAGCGGGAGGTTACGAGCAGTACTTC	TRBV2	TRBJ2-7	once	TRBD2
CASSLIGFYEQYF	TGCGCCAGCAGCTTGATAGGTTTCTACGAGCAGTACTTC	TRBV5-1	TRBJ2-7	.	.
CASSFGQPNQETQYF	TGTGCCAGCAGCTTTGGACAGCCAAACCAAGAGACCCAGTACTTC	TRBV5-6	TRBJ2-5	.	.
CASSETGQRSPLHF	TGTGCCAGCAGTGAAACGGGACAGCGTTCACCCCTCCACTTT	TRBV6-4	TRBJ1-6	.	TRBD1
CATSKSNIQYF	TGTGCCACCAGCAAGTCAAACATTCAGTACTTC	TRBV15	TRBJ2-4	.	.
CASSLTTGLAQYNEQFF	TGTGCCAGCAGCCTGACGACCGGACTAGCGCAGTACAATGAGCAGTTCTTC	TRBV7-7	TRBJ2-1	.	TRBD2
CQNGKEGYSHLYEQYF	TGCCAAAACGGGAAAGAGGGTTACTCCCACCTCTACGAGCAGTACTTC	TRBV23-1	TRBJ2-7	.	.
CASSGQDNNSNQPQHF	TGTGCCAGCAGTGGACAGGACAACAATAGCAATCAGCCCCAGCATTTT	TRBV2	TRBJ1-5	.	.
CAWSVSGLGAGELFF	TGTGCCTGGAGTGTATCAGGGTTGGGTGCCGGGGAGCTGTTTTTT	TRBV30	TRBJ2-2	.	.
CASKQSSSYNEQFF	TGTGCCAGTAAGCAGAGTAGCTCCTACAATGAGCAGTTCTTC	TRBV19	TRBJ2-1	.	.
CASSSPGQGRLFFF	TGTGCCAGCAGCTCTCCGGGACAGGGGAGGTTATTTTTCTTT	TRBV11-1	TRBJ1-1	.	TRBD1
CASSEWYGLAANEQFF	TGTGCCAGCAGTGAATGGTACGGACTAGCGGCCAATGAGCAGTTCTTC	TRBV6-1	TRBJ2-1	.	TRBD2
CASSLGQISGNTIYF	TGTGCCAGCAGCTTAGGACAGATCTCTGGAAACACCATATATTTT	TRBV11-2	TRBJ1-3	.	.
CASSLGTSGRGTDTQYF	TGTGCCAGCAGCTTAGGGACTAGCGGGAGGGGTACAGATACGCAGTATTTT	TRBV13	TRBJ2-3	.	TRBD2
CATSRRDGTYEQYF	TGTGCCACCAGCAGGCGGGACGGAACCTACGAGCAGTACTTC	TRBV15	TRBJ2-7	.	.
CASSIGRSSYEQYF	TGTGCCAGCAGCATCGGGAGGAGCTCCTACGAGCAGTACTTC	TRBV27	TRBJ2-7	.	TRBD2
CASSERPGFSNQPQHF	TGTGCCAGCAGCGAGCGACCGGGATTTAGCAATCAGCCCCAGCATTTT	TRBV5-4	TRBJ1-5	.	.
CASSFAGGLGEKLFF	TGTGCCAGCAGTTTCGCGGGGGGCCTGGGGGAAAAACTGTTTTTT	TRBV27	TRBJ1-4	.	.
CASSLGDTTYEQYF	TGTGCCAGCTCCCTCGGGGACACTACCTACGAGCAGTACTTC	TRBV27	TRBJ2-7	once	.
CASSLGGTGYEQYF	TGTGCCAGCAGCTTGGGGGGGACTGGTTACGAGCAGTACTTC	TRBV11-2	TRBJ2-7	.	TRBD2
CASSKTGDSYNEQFF	TGTGCCAGCAGCAAGACAGGGGACTCCTACAATGAGCAGTTCTTC	TRBV27	TRBJ2-1	once	TRBD1
CASSLALIAGGPDEQYF	TGTGCCAGCAGCTTGGCGCTGATAGCGGGAGGGCCCGACGAGCAGTACTTC	TRBV5-4	TRBJ2-7	.	TRBD2
CASSLESGLAGDAYEQYF	TGTGCCAGCAGCTTAGAATCAGGACTAGCGGGAGACGCCTACGAGCAGTACTTC	TRBV7-8	TRBJ2-7	.	TRBD2
CASSFGALAGYYEQYF	TGTGCCAGCAGCTTCGGCGCGTTAGCGGGGTACTACGAGCAGTACTTC	TRBV7-2	TRBJ2-7	.	TRBD2
CASSYPGLEAYEQYF	TGTGCCAGCAGTTACCCGGGTTTGGAGGCCTACGAGCAGTACTTC	TRBV28	TRBJ2-7	.	.
CASSLEGLAGTYNEQFF	TGTGCCAGCAGCTTAGAGGGACTAGCGGGAACCTACAATGAGCAGTTCTTC	TRBV7-9	TRBJ2-1	.	TRBD2
CASSGLSYTEAFF	TGTGCCAGTAGTGGGTTGAGCTACACTGAAGCTTTCTTT	TRBV19	TRBJ1-1	few	.
CASRNLGQAAYGQYF	TGTGCCAGCAGGAACCTGGGACAGGCGGCCTACGGTCAGTACTTC	TRBV6-5	TRBJ2-7	.	TRBD1
CASSSPRESSSSYEQYF	TGTGCCAGCAGTTCCCCACGAGAGTCTTCGAGCTCCTACGAGCAGTACTTC	TRBV28	TRBJ2-7	.	.
CASSGAGDMNTEAFF	TGTGCCAGTAGTGGAGCAGGGGACATGAACACTGAAGCTTTCTTT	TRBV19	TRBJ1-1	.	.
CASSYTGGNTDTQYF	TGTGCCAGCAGCTATACGGGAGGAAACACAGATACGCAGTATTTT	TRBV11-2	TRBJ2-3	.	TRBD2
CASSGGTQYEQYF	TGTGCCAGCAGCGGCGGGACACAATACGAGCAGTACTTC	TRBV9	TRBJ2-7	.	.